The 29 T cell receptor beta chains given below trace back to one sample, sequenced in a study of OX40 agonist ivuxolimab in advanced cancers. TCRdb's copy holds only in-frame clones and misses some; the assay was immunoSEQ multiplex PCR. The sample lists more than 50,000 clones, around 83% occurring once. Sample: CD4+ or CD8+ T cells sorted from blood, taken in a trial of the OX40 agonist ivuxolimab. The receptors derive from an adult with an advanced solid tumor such as melanoma, head and neck, liver or kidney cancer.

CDR3 loop: CAWKLKGPYGYTF. Here the CDR3 DNA reads TGTGCCTGGAAACTGAAAGGACCCTATGGCTACACCTTC. The chain has TRBV30 and TRBJ1-2; D is unclear. The V and J ends lost 4 bases and 4 bases respectively, with 13 bases between them. CDR1 and CDR2 (germline): GTSNPN, SVGIG (reference sequence). The CDR3 covers 13 residues.

As to this clone: A junction boundary mismatches the germline segment, possibly from a read error. The gene calls are TRBV28 and TRBJ2-7, with a tentative D call TRBD2 (6 bases). CDR1 is MDHEN, CDR2 SYDVKM, per germline. The CDR3 runs to 14 residues. The CDR3 nucleotides are TGTGCCAGCAGTTCGGAGGGGCCTCGCGTCTCCCATCACTTC. Its translation: CASSSEGPRVSHHF.

J is TRBJ1-4 and V is TRBV6-1; TRBD1 agrees at 10 bases. CDR1 is MNHNS and CDR2 is SASEGT in the germline V gene. V shed 6 bases, J shed 8 bases, and the junction held 0 bases outside the gene matches. The CDR3 sequence is 12 residues long. The DNA for the CDR3 is TGTGCCAGCAGGACAGGGGGCGAAAAACTGTTTTTT. It is translated as CASRTGGEKLFF.

V usage is TRBV11-3 and J usage is TRBJ2-7, with D possibly TRBD2 on 5 matching bases. Germline V gene data show CDR1 as SGHNT and CDR2 as YENEEA. The ends were cut back, 5 bases at V and 6 bases at J, with 14 bases in the middle. The CDR3 has 13 amino acids. The CDR3 is CASSSSVRLEQYF. The CDR3 DNA sequence: TGTGCCAGCAGCAGTAGCGTCCGACTCGAGCAGTACTTC.

This chain connects TRBV6-1 to TRBJ1-2, with TRBD1 matching over 9 bases. The CDR3 runs 14 residues. CDR1 MNHNS and CDR2 SASEGT come from the germline V gene. With V trimmed by 7 bases and J by 7 bases, 10 bases remained unmatched. The DNA of the CDR3 is TGTGCCAGCAACCCGCCGGACAGGGGATCTGGCTACACCTTC. The encoded protein is CASNPPDRGSGYTF.

The CDR3 region has the DNA TGCGCCAGCAGCCAAGACCCAGGGCGACCCTACGAGCAGTACTTC. Protein product: CASSQDPGRPYEQYF. The chain recombines TRBV4-3 with TRBJ2-7, with a tentative D call TRBD1 (5 bases). Trimming stripped 0 bases from V and 2 bases from J, with 11 bases between. This CDR3 has 15 residues. Per the germline V gene, CDR1 is LGHNA and CDR2 is YSLEER.

This chain joins TRBV7-8 and TRBJ2-7; TRBD1 matches at 8 bases. Germline values: CDR1 SGHVS, CDR2 FQNEAQ. J lost 4 bases, V lost 4 bases, and 9 bases had no gene match. The CDR3 has 15 residues. The CDR3 DNA sequence: TGTGCCAGCAGCTCCCAGGGACAGGCGGGATACGAGCAGTACTTC. Amino acid sequence: CASSSQGQAGYEQYF.

The rearrangement joins TRBV4-3 to TRBJ2-7; 8 bases map to TRBD1. CDR1 and CDR2 from the germline V gene are LGHNA and YSLEER. V lost 0 bases and J lost 3; bases outside the gene matches: 1. This CDR3 contains 14 residues. The CDR3 reads CASSQETGVYEQYF. DNA for the CDR3: TGCGCCAGCAGCCAAGAGACAGGGGTCTACGAGCAGTACTTC.

The rearrangement links TRBV19 to TRBJ2-1; perhaps TRBD2 as D (6 bases). Germline V gene data show CDR1 as LNHDA and CDR2 as SQIVND (reference sequence). The CDR3 is 15 residues long. Trimming stripped 7 bases from V and 3 bases from J, with 16 bases between. CDR3 in DNA: TGTGCCAGTACGGGTCGTAGCGGCAGCTACAATGAGCAGTTCTTC. This codes for CASTGRSGSYNEQFF.

This clone was counted once. The V gene is TRBV11-3, the J gene TRBJ1-2, with a tentative D call TRBD1 (6 bases). V shed 6 bases and J shed 2 bases, with 19 bases lying between them. The germline V gene has CDR1 SGHNT and CDR2 YENEEA. CDR3 size: 16 residues. The CDR3 DNA is TGTGCCAGCAGTTCGCTGAGACAGGAGTTCAACTATGGCTACACCTTC. Its translation: CASSSLRQEFNYGYTF. The full variable domain, with the rest looked up from reference TRBV11-3 and TRBJ1-2, is EAGVVQSPRYKIIEKKQPVAFWCNPISGHNTLYWYLQNLGQGPELLIRYENEEAVDDSQLPKDRFSAERLKGVDSTLKIQPAELGDSAVYLCASSSLRQEFNYGYTFGSGTRLTVV.

The rearrangement links TRBV11-2 to TRBJ2-3; 7 bases line up with TRBD2. In germline, CDR1 is SGHAT, CDR2 FQNNGV. The J segment lost 1 base and the V segment lost 5 bases, leaving 6 bases of the junction unmatched. This CDR3 comprises 15 residues. CDR3 sequence: CASSLQAGRTDTQYF. CDR3 sequence (DNA): TGTGCCAGCAGCCTTCAAGCGGGACGCACAGATACGCAGTATTTT. Together with reference TRBV11-2 and TRBJ2-3, the CDR3 gives the full variable domain: EAGVAQSPRYKIIEKRQSVAFWCNPISGHATLYWYQQILGQGPKLLIQFQNNGVVDDSQLPKDRFSAERLKGVDSTLKIQPAKLEDSAVYLCASSLQAGRTDTQYFGPGTRLTVL.

The rearrangement uses TRBV7-9 and TRBJ2-5, with unresolved D. Trimming removed 3 bases at V and 5 bases at J, with 4 bases between. The germline V gene encodes CDR1 SEHNR and CDR2 FQNEAQ (reference sequence). The CDR3 totals 11 residues. The CDR3 here is CASSFRETQYF. CDR3 nucleotides: TGTGCCAGCAGCTTTCGGGAGACCCAGTACTTC.

The chain links TRBV6-1 to TRBJ2-3, with D possibly being TRBD1 or TRBD2 (5 bases each). Germline-derived CDR1 and CDR2 are MNHNS and SASEGT. V was trimmed by 4 bases and J by 0 bases, leaving 11 bases between them. There are 15 residues in the CDR3. DNA for the CDR3: TGTGCCAGCAGTGGGGGACGGCCCAGCACAGATACGCAGTATTTT. Its translation: CASSGGRPSTDTQYF.

The J gene is TRBJ1-1, the V gene TRBV14; D is uncertain. The V gene's germline CDR1 is SGHDN and CDR2 FVKESK. CDR3 length: 14 amino acids. With 0 bases removed from V and 5 bases from J, the gap between germline ends came to 10 bases. The chain's CDR3 is CASSQEKGGTEAFF. DNA of the CDR3: TGTGCCAGCAGCCAAGAGAAGGGCGGGACTGAAGCTTTCTTT.

The gene calls are TRBV18 and TRBJ2-7; 9 bases agree with TRBD1. Trimming cost V 3 bases and J 5 bases; bases outside gene matches: 2. The CDR3 length is 13 residues. CDR1 is KGHSH and CDR2 is LQKENI in the germline V gene. Here the CDR3 reads CASSPDRGHEQYF. The CDR3 nucleotides read TGTGCCAGCTCACCGGACAGGGGACACGAGCAGTACTTC.

This clone occurred a few times. This chain connects TRBV18 to TRBJ2-1; D remains ambiguous. The CDR3 is 16 residues long. V was clipped by 1 base and J by 0 bases, with 10 bases between them. CDR1 and CDR2 from the germline V gene are KGHSH and LQKENI. CDR3 region: CASSPRSDSSYNEQFF. CDR3 nucleotides: TGTGCCAGCTCACCACGGTCGGATAGCTCCTACAATGAGCAGTTCTTC.

The genes are TRBV7-8 and TRBJ1-2; D is perhaps TRBD1 (6 bases). This CDR3 is 16 amino acids long. Trimming took 4 bases from V and 0 from J, leaving 15 bases between them. The germline gives CDR1 SGHVS, CDR2 FQNEAQ. The CDR3 region is CASSSPRTVTNYGYTF. The CDR3 bases are TGTGCCAGCAGCTCTCCTAGGACAGTCACTAACTATGGCTACACCTTC.

The rearrangement joins TRBV7-9 to TRBJ1-5; 9 bases align to TRBD1. Looked up from germline, CDR1 is SEHNR and CDR2 is FQNEAQ (reference sequence). The CDR3 extends over 16 amino acids. V gave up 4 bases and J gave up 0 bases; unmatched junction bases: 4. CDR3 sequence: CASSSADRGSNQPQHF. CDR3 coding DNA: TGTGCCAGCAGCTCGGCGGACAGGGGTAGCAATCAGCCCCAGCATTTT.

The chain uses TRBV9 and TRBJ1-2; the D gene is possibly TRBD1 (5 bases). This CDR3 is built from 14 residues. CDR1 and CDR2 from the germline V gene are SGDLS and YYNGEE. The ends were cut back, 4 bases at V and 1 base at J, with 11 bases in the middle. This CDR3 reads CASSTRQYNYGYTF. The DNA of the CDR3 is TGTGCCAGCAGCACCAGACAGTATAACTATGGCTACACCTTC.

The rearrangement joins TRBV12-5 to TRBJ2-7; D is unclear. The V gene lost 2 bases and the J gene lost 4 bases, with 9 bases spanning the gap. This CDR3 has 13 residues. In germline, CDR1 is LGHNT, CDR2 FRNRAP. The DNA of the CDR3 is TGTGCTAGTGGTTTGTTTCCCTCTTACGAGCAGTACTTC. Residues: CASGLFPSYEQYF.

V is TRBV12-5 and J is TRBJ2-1; 10 positions agree with TRBD1. The J segment lost 8 bases and the V segment lost 2 bases, leaving 3 bases of the junction unmatched. This CDR3 contains 14 residues. Germline V CDR1 and CDR2: LGHNT, FRNRAP. CDR3 DNA sequence: TGTGCTAGTGGTTTGCGACAGGGGGCTTATGAGCAGTTCTTC. It is translated as CASGLRQGAYEQFF.

This rearrangement joins TRBV7-3 to TRBJ2-3; TRBD2 might be the D (5 bases). CDR1 SGHTA and CDR2 FQGTGA come from the germline V gene. V lost 0 bases and J lost 1, with 5 bases in between. The CDR3 has 14 residues. CDR3 sequence: CASSLTSGTDTQYF. CDR3 in DNA: TGTGCCAGCAGCTTAACTAGCGGCACAGATACGCAGTATTTT.

The chain links TRBV7-9 to TRBJ2-3, with 11 nucleotides matching TRBD2. V lost 5 bases, J lost 0 bases, and 7 bases stayed unmatched. CDR1 is SEHNR, CDR2 FQNEAQ, per germline (reference sequence). The CDR3 contains 17 residues. CDR3 nucleotides: TGTGCCAGCAGCCCATCGGGACTAGCGGATAGCACAGATACGCAGTATTTT. Translation gives CASSPSGLADSTDTQYF.

J is TRBJ2-2 and V is TRBV6-1, with 8 bases lining up with TRBD1. With V trimmed by 8 bases and J by 1 base, 6 bases remained unmatched. The V gene's germline CDR1 is MNHNS and CDR2 SASEGT. CDR3 length: 15 amino acids. CDR3 DNA: TGTGCCAGCCGGCTGGGACAGGAGAACACCGGGGAGCTGTTTTTT. It codes for CASRLGQENTGELFF.

The genes are TRBV5-4 and TRBJ2-1; D is perhaps TRBD2 (5 bases). Germline V gene sequence: CDR1 SGHNT, CDR2 YYREEE (reference sequence). The CDR3 totals 14 residues. V dropped 4 bases and J dropped 8 bases, with 16 bases sitting between them. The CDR3 here is CASSPDPEGYEQFF. The CDR3 nucleotides read TGTGCCAGCAGCCCGGACCCTGAGGGTTATGAGCAGTTCTTC.

The rearrangement joins TRBV7-2 to TRBJ1-4; a weak D match, TRBD1 (5 bases). Germline values: CDR1 SGHTA, CDR2 FQGNSA. The CDR3 is 17 amino acids. V dropped 1 base and J dropped 0 bases, with 12 bases sitting between them. The CDR3 DNA reads as TGTGCCAGCAGCTTAGGACCGCAGGGCGCAACTAATGAAAAACTGTTTTTT. It yields the protein CASSLGPQGATNEKLFF.

V is TRBV28 and J is TRBJ1-1, with D hard to call. The CDR3 extends over 14 amino acids. Germline values: CDR1 MDHEN, CDR2 SYDVKM. Trimming took 5 bases from V and 3 from J, leaving 13 bases between them. CDR3 loop: CASSPLLSYTEAFF. The CDR3 nucleotides are TGTGCCAGCAGTCCCCTTTTAAGTTACACTGAAGCTTTCTTT.

This clone was observed a single time. This sequence joins TRBV9 and TRBJ2-4; 10 nucleotides match TRBD1. J was trimmed by 7 bases and V by 0 bases; bases with no gene match: 7. This CDR3 has 16 residues. Per germline, CDR1 SGDLS and CDR2 YYNGEE. This CDR3 is CASSVDSGTGVNIQYF. The CDR3 DNA reads as TGTGCCAGCAGCGTAGACTCCGGGACAGGGGTGAACATTCAGTACTTC.

This chain uses TRBV4-1 with TRBJ1-4, with no clear D. CDR3 size: 17 residues. Trimming shortened V by 8 bases and J by 8 bases, and 27 bases separated the two germline ends. From germline, CDR1 is MGHRA and CDR2 YSYEKL. The CDR3 spells CASEAKNYGMVGEKLFF. The CDR3, as DNA: TGCGCCAGCGAAGCCAAGAATTACGGGATGGTGGGGGAAAAACTGTTTTTT.